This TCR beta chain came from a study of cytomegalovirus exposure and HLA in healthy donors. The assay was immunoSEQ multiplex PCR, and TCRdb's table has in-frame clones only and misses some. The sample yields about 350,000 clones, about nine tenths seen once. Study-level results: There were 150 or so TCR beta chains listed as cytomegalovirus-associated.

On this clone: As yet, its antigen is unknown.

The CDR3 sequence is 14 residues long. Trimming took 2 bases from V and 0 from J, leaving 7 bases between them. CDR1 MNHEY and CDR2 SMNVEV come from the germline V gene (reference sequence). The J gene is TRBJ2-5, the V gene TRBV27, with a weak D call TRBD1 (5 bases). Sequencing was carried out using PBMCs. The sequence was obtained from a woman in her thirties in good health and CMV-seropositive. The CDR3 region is CASSLDRYQETQYF. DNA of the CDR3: TGTGCCAGCAGTTTAGACAGATACCAAGAGACCCAGTACTTC.